The rows below give T cell receptor beta chains drawn from one sample of a study of beta chain features in type 1 diabetes. Some clones are missing from TCRdb's copy, which holds only in-frame ones; the method was immunoSEQ multiplex PCR. This sample has some 900,000 clones, with 15% to 20% found just once. Sequencing was performed on naive CD4+ T cells from blood. These receptors came from a woman between 18 and 30 years old in good health. The CDR3 runs from the conserved cysteine through the conserved F or W. The D gene is left open where the match is weak. Clone sizes are given selectively: once, few, many, or a class where the clone is expanded.

D | size | J | V | CDR3 | DNA
- | - | TRBJ2-5 | TRBV7-2 | CASSLDRRETQYF | TGTGCCAGCAGCTTAGACAGGAGAGAGACCCAGTACTTC
- | - | TRBJ2-7 | TRBV7-9 | CASSYDSNEQYF | TGTGCCAGCAGCTACGACAGCAACGAGCAGTACTTC
- | few | TRBJ1-6 | TRBV7-9 | CASSLGETSVSPLHF | TGTGCCAGCAGCTTAGGGGAGACTTCCGTTTCACCCCTCCACTTT
- | - | TRBJ2-3 | TRBV28 | CASSFYEGTTSTDTQYF | TGTGCCAGCAGTTTCTATGAGGGGACCACAAGCACAGATACGCAGTATTTT
- | - | TRBJ1-5 | TRBV4-2 | CASSQDEQGPQPQHF | TGTGCCAGCAGCCAAGATGAGCAGGGCCCTCAGCCCCAGCATTTT
- | - | TRBJ1-2 | TRBV27 | CASSFSGRGAYGYTF | TGTGCCAGCAGTTTTTCCGGGCGGGGCGCCTATGGCTACACCTTC
- | few | TRBJ2-6 | TRBV6-5 | CASRSGFGANVLTF | TGTGCCAGCCGCTCGGGGTTTGGGGCCAACGTCCTGACTTTC
TRBD1 | - | TRBJ2-5 | TRBV5-1 | CASSLETTGLHETQYF | TGCGCCAGCAGCTTGGAAACGACAGGGCTGCACGAGACCCAGTACTTC
TRBD2 | - | TRBJ2-7 | TRBV11-2 | CASSLRTSSYEQYF | TGTGCCAGCAGCCTAAGGACTAGCTCCTACGAGCAGTACTTC
- | few | TRBJ2-7 | TRBV15 | CATSRDRYEQYF | TGTGCCACCAGCAGAGACCGCTACGAGCAGTACTTC
- | few | TRBJ2-1 | TRBV18 | CASSPDPGAEQFF | TGTGCCAGCTCACCGGACCCGGGGGCTGAGCAGTTCTTC
- | - | TRBJ1-1 | TRBV2 | CASSLAVNTEAFF | TGTGCCAGCAGTCTAGCGGTGAACACTGAAGCTTTCTTT
- | few | TRBJ2-1 | TRBV7-9 | CASSPSANEQFF | TGTGCCAGCAGCCCTAGCGCTAATGAGCAGTTCTTC
- | - | TRBJ1-5 | TRBV7-8 | CASSLTDRNQPQHF | TGTGCCAGCAGCTTAACAGACAGAAATCAGCCCCAGCATTTT
- | few | TRBJ2-1 | TRBV5-1 | CASSLGDRQFF | TGCGCCAGCAGCTTGGGGGATCGGCAGTTCTTC
TRBD1 | few | TRBJ2-2 | TRBV28 | CATLDVSGGPGELFF | TGTGCCACCCTCGATGTATCAGGGGGCCCCGGGGAGCTGTTTTTT
- | few | TRBJ2-1 | TRBV2 | CASSEEFSTEQFF | TGTGCCAGCAGTGAAGAATTCTCGACAGAGCAGTTCTTC
- | few | TRBJ2-5 | TRBV4-2 | CASSVGGQETQYF | TGTGCCAGCAGCGTCGGAGGGCAAGAGACCCAGTACTTC
- | few | TRBJ1-1 | TRBV5-1 | CASSLGSGPAGSKENTEAFF | TGCGCCAGCAGCTTGGGGTCAGGGCCGGCGGGGTCGAAGGAGAACACTGAAGCTTTCTTT
TRBD1 | - | TRBJ2-1 | TRBV5-4 | CASSLGQGARDEQFF | TGTGCCAGCAGCCTGGGACAGGGGGCGCGCGATGAGCAGTTCTTC